This T cell receptor beta chain is drawn from a study of T cells expressing NK-cell markers. On the study more broadly: There were seven HCMV-seropositive donors and one seronegative donor among the eight sequenced.

This CDR3 contains 16 residues. From germline, CDR1 is SGHDT and CDR2 YYEEEE. TCRdb reprocessed the 5' RACE reads; each CDR3 protein has one entry and no DNA is given. The sample data list about 150,000 distinct CDR3 sequences. The chain couples TRBV5-6 to TRBJ1-2. The TCR was taken from a man aged 18 to 70 in good health. The sample was blood T cells: a sorted CD56 or NKG2C T cell subset, CD4+ or CD8+ T cells, or bulk PBMC T cells (not recorded which). The CDR3 is CASSLDWDAREDGYTF.